The clone carrying this TCR beta chain was recorded at least ten times. What it binds is unknown. Patients were all untreated before their thyroid surgery. These data originate in a study of metastatic and nonmetastatic thyroid tumors. Study as a whole: Comparative analysis of repertoires was undertaken across blood and tumor or nodule tissue obtained from malignant and benign thyroid patients. General study points: The reported finding was significantly higher TCR beta diversity in malignant thyroid tumors relative to benign nodules, in blood and tumor.

Source study methods: Clinicopathological groups supplied CDR3 differences that were used to build a distant-metastasis classifier for papillary thyroid cancer. With MiXCR, TCRdb called clones anew from the PCR reads. The V and J calls and clone size come from TCRdb's table, not from the authors' own analysis. The sample consists of approximately 84,000 clones, about 15% of them appearing once. Per germline, CDR1 SGHAT and CDR2 FQDESV (reference sequence). Trimming removed 2 bases at V and 6 bases at J, with 17 bases between. The CDR3 loop spans 15 amino acids. The clonotype comes from a female donor with papillary thyroid cancer or a benign thyroid nodule (not recorded which). Some clones in this sample may be carry-over from other donors' samples. The chain couples TRBV11-1 to TRBJ2-7; D may be TRBD1 or TRBD2 (6 bases each). The sequencing input was blood. In DNA, the CDR3 is TGTGCCAGCAGCTTACTGAGGAGGGGGGAATTCGAGCAGTACTTC. This encodes CASSLLRRGEFEQYF.